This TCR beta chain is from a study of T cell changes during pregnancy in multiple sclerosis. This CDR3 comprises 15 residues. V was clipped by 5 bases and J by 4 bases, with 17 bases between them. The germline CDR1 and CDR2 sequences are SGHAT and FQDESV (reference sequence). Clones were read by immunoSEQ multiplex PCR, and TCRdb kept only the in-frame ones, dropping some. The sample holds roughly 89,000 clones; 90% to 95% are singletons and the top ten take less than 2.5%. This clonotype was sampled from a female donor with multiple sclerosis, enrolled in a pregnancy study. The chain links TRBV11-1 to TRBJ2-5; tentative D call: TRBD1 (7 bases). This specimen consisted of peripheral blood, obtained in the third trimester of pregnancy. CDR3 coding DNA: TGTGCCAGCAGCCCAGGGGGGCCTGGGGGAGAGACCCAGTACTTC. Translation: CASSPGGPGGETQYF.